Listed here are 14 T cell receptor beta chains from one sample, sequenced in a study of blood T cell repertoires in COVID-19. The assay was immunoSEQ multiplex PCR, and TCRdb's table has in-frame clones only and misses some. The sample has roughly 250,000 clones, 87% seen once. The sample was peripheral blood. Source of these receptors: a man aged 60 to 69 who had recovered from COVID-19.

The chain carries TRBV18 and TRBJ2-7; D ambiguous. This CDR3 region has 13 residues. Trimming left V 4 bases short and J 3 bases short, with 10 bases between. Germline V gene sequence: CDR1 KGHSH, CDR2 LQKENI. The CDR3: CASSRAPGYEQYV. CDR3 DNA sequence: TGTGCCAGCTCACGGGCCCCAGGCTACGAGCAGTACGTC.

CDR3 sequence: CASSRPDRGTEAFF. For the CDR3, the DNA is TGTGCCAGCTCACGACCGGACAGGGGAACTGAAGCTTTCTTT. J is TRBJ1-1 and V is TRBV18, with 9 bases that match TRBD1. Germline assignment: CDR1 KGHSH and CDR2 LQKENI. The length of the CDR3 is 14 residues. The V gene end was trimmed by 4 bases and the J gene end by 5 bases; junction bases not matched to a gene: 5.

The V gene is TRBV6-5, the J gene TRBJ2-1; tentatively, D is TRBD1 (5 bases). The CDR3 is made up of 14 amino acids. V gave up 2 bases and J gave up 4 bases, with 9 bases separating them. Germline V gene lookup returns CDR1 MNHEY and CDR2 SVGAGI. The CDR3 loop reads CASSYKQGYNEQFF. The CDR3 nucleotides read TGTGCCAGCAGTTACAAGCAGGGATACAATGAGCAGTTCTTC.

The CDR3 loop reads CASSQDTSGTDTQYF. Here the CDR3 DNA reads TGTGCCAGCAGCCAAGATACTAGCGGCACAGATACGCAGTATTTT. This chain connects TRBV3-1 (or the pseudogene TRBV3-2) to TRBJ2-3; 7 nucleotides agree with TRBD2. This CDR3 region has 15 residues. Trimming cost V 0 bases and J 1 base; bases outside gene matches: 1. From germline, CDR1 is LGHDT and CDR2 YNNKEL (reference sequence).

This rearrangement joins TRBV30 to TRBJ2-5; TRBD2 might be the D (6 bases). The length of the CDR3 is 15 residues. From germline, CDR1 is GTSNPN and CDR2 SVGIG (reference sequence). Trimming pared 1 base from V and 5 bases from J, leaving 17 bases between. The CDR3 nucleotides read TGTGCCTGGAGTGACGGCCCTTCGGGGAGGGAGACCCAGTACTTC. It encodes CAWSDGPSGRETQYF.

This chain joins TRBV7-6 and TRBJ1-4; D gene unclear. Trimming cost V 1 base and J 5 bases, with 11 bases left between them. In germline, CDR1 is SGHVS, CDR2 FNYEAQ. CDR3 size: 15 residues. DNA of the CDR3: TGTGCCAGCAGCTTAGTTGGTCAGTCGAATGAAAAACTGTTTTTT. This gives the protein CASSLVGQSNEKLFF.

The V gene is TRBV7-8, the J gene TRBJ1-2; possible D gene TRBD1, 5 bases. Germline assignment: CDR1 SGHVS and CDR2 FQNEAQ. V gave up 5 bases and J gave up 3 bases, with 28 bases separating them. CDR3 length: 19 amino acids. The CDR3, as DNA: TGTGCCAGCAGCCCACCCCCCCGGATCTTACCCCGGGGGGACTATGGCTACACCTTC. As protein: CASSPPPRILPRGDYGYTF.

This clone was found a few times. The rearrangement joins TRBV6-5 to TRBJ1-1; D might be TRBD1 (5 bases). Trimming shortened V by 9 bases and J by 5 bases, and 10 bases separated the two germline ends. The CDR3 covers 11 residues. The germline CDR1 and CDR2 sequences are MNHEY and SVGAGI. The CDR3 DNA follows: TGTGCCAGTGGACAAGGAACTGAAGCTTTCTTT. This sequence encodes CASGQGTEAFF.

The chain uses TRBV5-1 and TRBJ1-2, with 7 bases fitting TRBD1. Germline values: CDR1 SGHRS, CDR2 YFSETQ. V trimming: 4 bases; J trimming: 8 bases; junction bases outside the gene matches: 8. CDR3 size: 13 residues. The CDR3 here is CASSVQGGKGYTF. CDR3 nucleotides: TGCGCCAGCAGCGTCCAGGGGGGCAAGGGCTACACCTTC.

This sequence joins TRBV30 and TRBJ2-5, with a tentative D call TRBD1 (6 bases). The CDR3 length is 14 residues. Germline V gene lookup returns CDR1 GTSNPN and CDR2 SVGIG (reference sequence). V lost 0 bases and J lost 5, with 13 bases in between. CDR3 sequence: CAWSVLGARETQYF. DNA of the CDR3: TGTGCCTGGAGTGTACTGGGGGCTAGGGAGACCCAGTACTTC.

V gene TRBV5-1 combines with J gene TRBJ2-6, with D hard to call. V was trimmed by 6 bases and J by 0 bases, leaving 19 bases between them. The CDR3 length is 18 residues. In germline, CDR1 is SGHRS, CDR2 YFSETQ. DNA of the CDR3: TGCGCCAGCACCTCAGTTGCGGTTGGAAGCTCTGGGGCCAACGTCCTGACTTTC. Residues: CASTSVAVGSSGANVLTF.

CDR3 DNA sequence: TGTGCCAGTAACCCTAGACGGCAGGGGAACACTGAAGCTTTCTTT. Its protein is CASNPRRQGNTEAFF. The genes are TRBV19 and TRBJ1-1, with a tentative D call TRBD1 (5 bases). The germline V and J ends were trimmed by 7 bases and 1 base, with 16 bases remaining between them. Per germline, CDR1 LNHDA and CDR2 SQIVND (reference sequence). The CDR3 has 15 residues.

The V and J genes are TRBV11-2 and TRBJ2-7; 8 nucleotides line up with TRBD1. CDR1 and CDR2 from the germline V gene are SGHAT and FQNNGV. The CDR3 runs to 16 residues. The ends lost 0 bases at V and 2 bases at J; junction bases unmatched: 6. As DNA, the CDR3 is TGTGCCAGCAGCTTAGAGCCGGGACAGGAACCCTACGAGCAGTACGTC. Amino acid sequence: CASSLEPGQEPYEQYV.

The chain combines TRBV14 with TRBJ1-6, with 9 bases matching TRBD1. The V gene's germline CDR1 is SGHDN and CDR2 FVKESK. V was clipped by 5 bases and J by 7 bases; unmatched bases: 3. This CDR3 is built from 14 residues. CDR3 in amino acids: CASSLQGANSPLHF. In DNA form, the CDR3 reads TGTGCCAGCAGCTTACAGGGGGCGAATTCACCCCTCCACTTT.